Below, 18 T cell receptor beta chains from the same sample are listed, as sequenced in a study of blood T cell repertoires in COVID-19. Produced via immunoSEQ multiplex PCR; TCRdb's table is partial and in-frame only. The data contain about 140,000 clones, around 90% of them seen just once; the ten biggest clones take up about 2.5%. The specimen sequenced was peripheral blood. The origin of the receptors is a human donor with COVID-19, enrolled during active disease. The donor label of this sample is uncertain.

This clone was counted once. This sequence joins TRBV11-2 and TRBJ2-7; D may be TRBD2 (5 bases). The CDR3 has 15 amino acids. Trimming shortened V by 4 bases and J by 4 bases, and 17 bases separated the two germline ends. Germline V gene data show CDR1 as SGHAT and CDR2 as FQNNGV. This chain's CDR3 is CASSYAGSMPYEQYF. CDR3 DNA: TGTGCCAGCAGCTACGCTGGGAGCATGCCATACGAGCAGTACTTC.

This clone has a single count. V is TRBV6-2 or TRBV6-3 and J is TRBJ1-2; D not certain. Germline CDR1 and CDR2: MNHEY and SVGEGT. Trimming shortened V by 4 bases and J by 4 bases, and 13 bases separated the two germline ends. The CDR3 length is 14 residues. In DNA, the CDR3 is TGTGCCAGCAGTTCTACGTTTCGGAGCTATGGCTACACCTTC. Its translation: CASSSTFRSYGYTF.

The J gene is TRBJ2-4, the V gene TRBV29-1; possibly TRBD1 for D (6 bases). This CDR3 spans 14 amino acids. Trimming removed 7 bases at V and 7 bases at J, with 20 bases between. The germline V gene encodes CDR1 SQVTM and CDR2 ANQGSEA. CDR3 nucleotide sequence: TGCAGCGCCCGCTCCGGGACACAACCGAACATTCAGTACTTC. This translates into CSARSGTQPNIQYF.

The V and J genes are TRBV29-1 and TRBJ1-2; maybe TRBD1 (6 bases). The CDR3 extends over 13 amino acids. V lost 5 bases and J lost 7, with 17 bases in between. CDR1 is SQVTM, CDR2 ANQGSEA, per germline. The CDR3 DNA is TGCAGCGTTTCCTCCCCGGCAGGGGCTGGCTACACCTTC. This translates into CSVSSPAGAGYTF.

V usage is TRBV7-8 and J usage is TRBJ1-5; TRBD1 agrees at 8 bases. The CDR3 totals 13 residues. The germline gives CDR1 SGHVS, CDR2 FQNEAQ. V was clipped by 5 bases and J by 8 bases; unmatched bases: 5. The CDR3 loop is CASSRTGLEPQHF. The CDR3 region has the DNA TGTGCCAGCAGCCGGACAGGGTTGGAGCCCCAGCATTTT.

The chain employs TRBV4-1 and TRBJ1-2; 7 nucleotides match TRBD1. Germline lookup yields CDR1 MGHRA and CDR2 YSYEKL. The CDR3 contains 15 residues. After removal of 3 bases from V and 4 bases from J, the junction contained 8 bases not matched to a gene. CDR3 sequence reads: CASSHRQGVSYGYTF. In nucleotides, the CDR3 is TGCGCCAGCAGCCACCGACAGGGAGTCAGCTATGGCTACACCTTC.

Only one count was recorded for this clone. The chain carries TRBV5-3 and TRBJ1-3; 7 positions match TRBD1. TRBV5-3 is marked as an open reading frame, function uncertain. The V and J ends lost 5 bases and 0 bases, in that order; junction bases with no gene match: 8. This CDR3 spans 16 amino acids. The CDR3 spells CARSRTGAVSGNTIYF. DNA for the CDR3: TGTGCCAGAAGTCGAACAGGGGCCGTCTCTGGAAACACCATATATTTT.

The rearrangement joins TRBV6-5 to TRBJ1-1, with 7 positions matching TRBD1. This CDR3 contains 14 residues. Germline lookup yields CDR1 MNHEY and CDR2 SVGAGI. Losses at the gene ends were 7 bases for V and 3 bases for J; bases not matched to a gene: 8. The CDR3 region has the DNA TGTGCCAGCAAGGGGGCAGGGAGTTACACTGAAGCTTTCTTT. It specifies CASKGAGSYTEAFF.

This clone was detected once. The chain couples TRBV6-6 to TRBJ2-5, with 7 positions matching TRBD1. J gave up 2 bases and V 6 bases, and 6 bases lay outside the gene matches. Per the germline V gene, CDR1 is MNHNY and CDR2 is SVGAGI (reference sequence). The CDR3 is 14 residues long. CDR3 DNA sequence: TGTGCCAGCAGGCCGGGGACAGCGCAAGAGACCCAGTACTTC. This gives the protein CASRPGTAQETQYF.

The chain carries TRBV7-2 and TRBJ2-1, with a tentative D call TRBD1 (5 bases). The V end lost 5 bases, the J end lost 3 bases, and 17 bases lay between the germline ends. The length of the CDR3 is 16 residues. CDR1 is SGHTA and CDR2 is FQGNSA in the germline V gene. Here the CDR3 DNA reads TGTGCCAGCAGCCCCATCCGGATGACAGACTACAATGAGCAGTTCTTC. This gives the protein CASSPIRMTDYNEQFF. Full variable domain (remainder filled in from reference TRBV7-2 and TRBJ2-1): GAGVSQSPSNKVTEKGKDVELRCDPISGHTALYWYRQSLGQGLEFLIYFQGNSAPDKSGLPSDRFSAERTGGSVSTLTIQRTQQEDSAVYLCASSPIRMTDYNEQFFGPGTRLTVL.

A word on this clone: The junction does not match germline at one end; this may be a read error. CDR3 DNA sequence: TGTGCCAGCAGCTTAGGGGACTGGGTAGGCCAAGCGTCGTTC. It is translated as CASSLGDWVGQASF. The chain carries TRBV5-4 and TRBJ2-7; D perhaps matches TRBD2 (6 bases). The CDR3 loop spans 14 amino acids. Germline-derived CDR1 and CDR2 are SGHNT and YYREEE (reference sequence).

The chain has TRBV7-3 and TRBJ2-6, with D maybe TRBD2 (6 bases). CDR1 and CDR2 from the germline V gene are SGHTA and FQGTGA. The CDR3 runs 18 residues. Between the trimmed V and J ends, which lost 1 base and 0 bases, there was a span of 13 bases. Written as DNA, the CDR3 is TGTGCCAGCAGCTTAAGACCCTGGGGGGACTCTGGGGCCAACGTCCTGACTTTC. This sequence encodes CASSLRPWGDSGANVLTF. Full variable domain (missing parts from reference TRBV7-3 and TRBJ2-6): GAGVSQTPSNKVTEKGKYVELRCDPISGHTALYWYRQSLGQGPEFLIYFQGTGAADDSGLPNDRFFAVRPEGSVSTLKIQRTERGDSAVYLCASSLRPWGDSGANVLTFGAGSRLTVL.

The chain recombines TRBV5-1 with TRBJ1-5; D uncertain. The germline V and J ends were trimmed by 4 bases and 2 bases, with 13 bases remaining between them. Per the germline V gene, CDR1 is SGHRS and CDR2 is YFSETQ. The CDR3 consists of 15 residues. CDR3 coding DNA: TGCGCCAGCAGCCCTGGAGTAGCGGGCAATCAGCCCCAGCATTTT. This codes for CASSPGVAGNQPQHF. The full variable domain, with the rest looked up from reference TRBV5-1 and TRBJ1-5, is KAGVTQTPRYLIKTRGQQVTLSCSPISGHRSVSWYQQTPGQGLQFLFEYFSETQRNKGNFPGRFSGRQFSNSRSEMNVSTLELGDSALYLCASSPGVAGNQPQHFGDGTRLSIL.

This chain connects TRBV2 to TRBJ2-5, with D unresolved. This CDR3 is built from 14 residues. Trimming stripped 4 bases from V and 4 bases from J, with 13 bases between. Germline loops: CDR1 SNHLY, CDR2 FYNNEI. The CDR3 sequence is CASSGSSSAETQYF. For the CDR3, the DNA is TGTGCCAGCAGTGGCAGTAGCAGCGCAGAGACCCAGTACTTC.

The V call is TRBV28, the J call TRBJ1-3; TRBD1 agrees at 10 bases. Germline V CDR1 and CDR2: MDHEN, SYDVKM. The CDR3 runs to 14 residues. Trimming cost V 6 bases and J 5 bases; bases outside gene matches: 4. The CDR3 DNA is TGTGCCAGCAGCCGGGGACAGGGGAGAAACACCATATATTTT. Translation: CASSRGQGRNTIYF.

The chain links TRBV9 to TRBJ1-5, with D possibly matching TRBD1 (6 bases). The V and J ends lost 0 bases and 6 bases respectively, with 13 bases between them. There are 15 residues in the CDR3. Germline V gives CDR1 SGDLS, CDR2 YYNGEE. The CDR3 DNA follows: TGTGCCAGCAGCGTAGATGGGGGGGCCGGTCAGCCCCAGCATTTT. This sequence encodes CASSVDGGAGQPQHF.

This clone was found a few times. The sample carries other DNA sequences with the same CDR3. The chain uses TRBV19 and TRBJ1-6, with 8 bases aligning to TRBD1. V shed 7 bases and J 7 bases; nucleotides not matched to a gene: 6. Per the germline V gene, CDR1 is LNHDA and CDR2 is SQIVND (reference sequence). The CDR3 is made up of 14 amino acids. As DNA, the CDR3 is TGTGCCAGTACGCGACAGGGGAGGAATTCACCCCTCCACTTT. The encoded protein is CASTRQGRNSPLHF.

The J gene is TRBJ2-1, the V gene TRBV3-1 (or the pseudogene TRBV3-2); 7 nucleotides match TRBD2. The CDR3 loop spans 16 amino acids. Per the germline V gene, CDR1 is LGHDT and CDR2 is YNNKEL (reference sequence). The V segment lost 0 bases and the J segment 3 bases; nucleotides outside the gene matches: 5. Here the CDR3 reads CASSQDLLANYNEQFF. The CDR3 region has the DNA TGTGCCAGCAGCCAAGATCTACTAGCGAACTACAATGAGCAGTTCTTC.